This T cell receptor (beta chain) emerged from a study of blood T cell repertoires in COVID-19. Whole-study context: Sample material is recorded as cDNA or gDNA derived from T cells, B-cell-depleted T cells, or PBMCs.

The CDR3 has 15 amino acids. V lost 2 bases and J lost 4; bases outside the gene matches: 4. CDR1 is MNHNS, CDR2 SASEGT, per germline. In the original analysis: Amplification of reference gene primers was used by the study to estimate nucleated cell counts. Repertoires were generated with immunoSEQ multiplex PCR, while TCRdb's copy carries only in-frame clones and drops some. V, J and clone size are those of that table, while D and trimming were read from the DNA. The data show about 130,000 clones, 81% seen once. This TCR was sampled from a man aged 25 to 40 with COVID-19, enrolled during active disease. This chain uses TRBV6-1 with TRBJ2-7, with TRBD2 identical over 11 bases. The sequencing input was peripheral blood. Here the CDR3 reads CASSELAGGGYEQYF. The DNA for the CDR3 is TGTGCCAGCAGTGAACTAGCGGGAGGAGGTTACGAGCAGTACTTC.